This TCR beta chain was recovered during a study of hypomethylating agent response in myelodysplastic syndrome. As for the study in general: Patients received azacitidine (about 75% of the 11) or decitabine (3 of 11).

Study outcomes and limitations: Whether shared GLIPH2 clusters recognize novel MDS antigens was not confirmed.

Here immunoSEQ multiplex PCR was the method, and the copy in TCRdb shows in-frame clones only, minus some. The sample lists approximately 10,000 clones, 65% to 85% seen once, with around 3.6% in the top ten. Comments on this clone: Its antigen is unidentified.

J was trimmed by 2 bases and V by 4 bases; bases with no gene match: 3. CDR3 length: 15 residues. Germline V gene data show CDR1 as SGHRS and CDR2 as YFSETQ. Sequencing was performed on bone marrow, taken before or after starting hypomethylating agent treatment for myelodysplastic syndrome (not recorded which). The chain recombines TRBV5-1 with TRBJ2-6; 7 bases align to TRBD1. The sequence was obtained from a human donor with myelodysplastic syndrome. CDR3 sequence: CASSLQGPGANVLTF. CDR3 coding DNA: TGCGCCAGCAGCCTACAGGGGCCTGGGGCCAACGTCCTGACTTTC. Looking up the rest from reference TRBV5-1 and TRBJ2-6 gives the full variable domain: KAGVTQTPRYLIKTRGQQVTLSCSPISGHRSVSWYQQTPGQGLQFLFEYFSETQRNKGNFPGRFSGRQFSNSRSEMNVSTLELGDSALYLCASSLQGPGANVLTFGAGSRLTVL.